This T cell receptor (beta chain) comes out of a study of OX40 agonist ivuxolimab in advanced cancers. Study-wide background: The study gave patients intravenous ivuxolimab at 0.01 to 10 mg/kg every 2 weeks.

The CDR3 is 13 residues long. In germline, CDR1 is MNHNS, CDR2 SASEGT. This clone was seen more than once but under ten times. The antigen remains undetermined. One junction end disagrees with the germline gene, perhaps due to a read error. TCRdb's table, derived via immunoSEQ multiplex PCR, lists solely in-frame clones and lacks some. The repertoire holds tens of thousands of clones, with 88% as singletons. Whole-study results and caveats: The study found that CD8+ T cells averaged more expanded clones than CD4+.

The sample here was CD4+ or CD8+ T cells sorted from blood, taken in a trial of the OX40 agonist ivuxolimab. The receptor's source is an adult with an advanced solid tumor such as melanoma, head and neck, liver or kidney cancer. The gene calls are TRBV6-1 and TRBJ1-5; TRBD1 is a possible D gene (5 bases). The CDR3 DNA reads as TGCGGAAGCGGGGCAGAGCGGAATCAGCCCCAGCATTTT. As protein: CGSGAERNQPQHF.